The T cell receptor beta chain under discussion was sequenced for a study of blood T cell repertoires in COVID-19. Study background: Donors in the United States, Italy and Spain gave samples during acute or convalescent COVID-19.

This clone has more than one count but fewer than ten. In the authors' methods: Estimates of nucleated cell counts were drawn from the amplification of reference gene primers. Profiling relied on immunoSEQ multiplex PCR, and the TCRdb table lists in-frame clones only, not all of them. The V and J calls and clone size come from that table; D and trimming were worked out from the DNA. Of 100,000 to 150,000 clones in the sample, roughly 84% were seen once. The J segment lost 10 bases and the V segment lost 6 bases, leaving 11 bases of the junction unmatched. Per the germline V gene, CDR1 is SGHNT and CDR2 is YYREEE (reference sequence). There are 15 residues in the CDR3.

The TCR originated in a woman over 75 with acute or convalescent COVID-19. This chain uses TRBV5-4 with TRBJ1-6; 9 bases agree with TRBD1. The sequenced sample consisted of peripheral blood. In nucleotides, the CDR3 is TGTGCCAGCAACCTACAGGGGGCAACGGCCTCACCCCTCCACTTT. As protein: CASNLQGATASPLHF.